The 26 T cell receptor beta chains presented below share a single source sample, sequenced in a study of breast tumors, draining lymph nodes, adjacent tissues. Axillary draining lymph nodes of breast cancer patients supplied the node samples. Each CDR3 protein is one row after TCRdb ran MiXCR on the multiplex PCR reads. The data show over 200,000 distinct CDR3 sequences, roughly a third seen once. The sequencing input was axillary lymph node tissue. These receptors were collected from a female donor with breast cancer. Some clones in this sample may be carry-over from other donors' samples.

This clonotype was seen at least ten times. This chain uses TRBV5-8 with TRBJ1-2; TRBD1 matches at 8 bases. This CDR3 has 14 amino acids. Per the germline V gene, CDR1 is SGHTS and CDR2 is YDEGEE. The trim removed 4 bases at V and 7 bases at J, leaving 9 bases unmatched. CDR3 in amino acids: CASSLTQGAPGYTF. CDR3 sequence (DNA): TGTGCCAGCAGCCTTACGCAGGGGGCGCCTGGCTACACCTTC.

On this clonotype itself: The junction departs from germline at one end; a sequencing error may be responsible. This chain connects TRBV9 to TRBJ2-5, with 9 nucleotides matching TRBD1. Germline V gives CDR1 SGDLS, CDR2 YYNGEE. This CDR3 comprises 15 residues. The CDR3 spells CASSLGTGSQETPYF. In nucleotides, the CDR3 is TGTGCCAGCAGCCTAGGGACAGGGTCCCAAGAGACCCCGTACTTC.

In this sample, this clonotype turned up many times. The chain uses TRBV3-1 and TRBJ1-6; D is perhaps TRBD1 (6 bases). V was pared by 5 bases and J by 8 bases, with 13 bases between. The V gene's germline CDR1 is LGHDT and CDR2 YNNKEL (reference sequence). The CDR3 runs to 14 residues. CDR3 in DNA: TGTGCCAGCAGCTTTACAGGGTCCGATTCACCCCTCCACTTT. As protein: CASSFTGSDSPLHF.

Comments on this clonotype: This may come from a read error, since a much larger clone is one base off. The rearrangement links TRBV20-1 to TRBJ2-3, with D tentatively TRBD2 (6 bases). CDR1 is DFQATT, CDR2 SNEGSKA, per germline (reference sequence). V was trimmed by 3 bases and J by 1 base, leaving 20 bases between them. The CDR3 is made up of 17 amino acids. The CDR3 sequence is CSASYSVADSGTDTQYF. CDR3 DNA: TGCAGTGCTAGTTATTCGGTAGCGGATTCCGGCACAGATACGCAGTATTTT.

About this clonotype: This may arise from a read error, as a much more abundant clone is one base away. This CDR3 fails to terminate in the conserved phenylalanine or tryptophan, so it likely reflects a read error. The chain links TRBV9 to TRBJ2-4; D is unresolved. This CDR3 is 13 amino acids long. V was pared by 0 bases and J by 5 bases, with 6 bases between. Germline CDR1 and CDR2: SGDLS and YYNGEE. CDR3 amino acids: CASSVGSQNIQYS. The CDR3 DNA sequence: TGTGCCAGCAGCGTAGGGAGCCAAAACATTCAGTACTCC.

With respect to this clonotype: The conserved closing phenylalanine or tryptophan is absent in this CDR3, likely reflecting a read error. It is unclear where the CDR3 begins or ends on the DNA, so no DNA is shown, and the CDR3 is as TCRdb lists it. This chain joins TRBV7-3 and TRBJ2-6; the DNA was not used to check the table's D call, TRBD1. Germline V lookup: CDR1 SGHTA, CDR2 FQGTGA. Both ends counted, the CDR3 spans 17 residues. This chain's CDR3 is CASSSGTGATGANVLVL.

This clonotype was seen only a few times. The chain joins TRBV6-5 to TRBJ2-7; 10 nucleotides line up with TRBD2. Per the germline V gene, CDR1 is MNHEY and CDR2 is SVGAGI. The ends lost 4 bases at V and 6 bases at J; junction bases unmatched: 12. The CDR3 sequence is 16 residues long. CDR3 in amino acids: CASSFLRAGGPGEQYF. The CDR3, as DNA: TGTGCCAGCAGTTTCCTTAGAGCGGGAGGGCCAGGCGAGCAGTACTTC.

This clonotype was counted at least ten times. CDR3 loop: CASSQVFSRSHSPLHF. The CDR3 DNA follows: TGTGCCAGCAGCCAAGTCTTTAGCAGATCCCATTCACCCCTCCACTTT. J is TRBJ1-6 and V is TRBV3-1; no firm D call. Germline V CDR1 and CDR2: LGHDT, YNNKEL (reference sequence). The ends were cut back, 1 base at V and 8 bases at J, with 15 bases in the middle. CDR3 length equals 16 residues.

This clonotype was recorded at least ten times. V gene TRBV5-8 combines with J gene TRBJ2-1, with TRBD2 matching 7 bases. The CDR3 contains 16 residues. Trimming at V came to 1 base and at J to 6 bases, leaving 10 bases not matched to a gene. Germline values: CDR1 SGHTS, CDR2 YDEGEE. The CDR3 region has the DNA TGTGCCAGCAGCTTGTTGCGGGGCGGGAGAGGCAATGAGCAGTTCTTC. Residues: CASSLLRGGRGNEQFF. The variable domain in full, with the rest retrieved from reference TRBV5-8 and TRBJ2-1, is EAGVTQSPTHLIKTRGQQATLRCSPISGHTSVYWYQQALGLGLQFLLWYDEGEERNRGNFPPRFSGRQFPNYSSELNVNALELEDSALYLCASSLLRGGRGNEQFFGPGTRLTVL.

With regard to this clonotype: The junction and the germline gene differ at one end; a read error may be behind it. The genes are TRBV9 and TRBJ1-4, with 7 bases aligning to TRBD1. Germline lookup yields CDR1 SGDLS and CDR2 YYNGEE. This CDR3 has 15 residues. The CDR3 region has the DNA TGTGCCAGCAGCCGTCGGACAGGAACTAATGGAAAACTGTTTTTT. It yields the protein CASSRRTGTNGKLFF.

On this clonotype itself: A much larger clonotype is one base distant, so this may be a read error. The genes are TRBV19 and TRBJ2-2; TRBD1 agrees at 10 bases. CDR1 is LNHDA, CDR2 SQIVND, per germline (reference sequence). This CDR3 contains 14 residues. CDR3 sequence reads: CASSRTGGTGELLF. The CDR3 region has the DNA TGTGCCAGTAGCCGGACAGGGGGGACCGGGGAGCTGCTTTTT.

V gene TRBV3-1 combines with J gene TRBJ1-2, with D tentatively TRBD1 (6 bases). Trimming left V 8 bases short and J 4 bases short, with 26 bases between. The CDR3 loop spans 17 amino acids. Germline CDR1 and CDR2: LGHDT and YNNKEL (reference sequence). As DNA, the CDR3 is TGTGCCAGCCAAACCGAAACAGGGACCCTAATGGGCTATGGCTACACCTTC. Its protein product is CASQTETGTLMGYGYTF.

This clonotype was counted many times. The rearrangement uses TRBV20-1 and TRBJ1-2, with D maybe TRBD1 (6 bases). The CDR3 loop spans 17 amino acids. Germline assignment: CDR1 DFQATT and CDR2 SNEGSKA (reference sequence). V lost 3 bases, J lost 0 bases, and 20 bases lay in between. The CDR3 spells CSASAGALFNSNYGYTF. The DNA for the CDR3 is TGCAGTGCTAGTGCAGGGGCCTTATTCAATTCTAACTATGGCTACACCTTC.

This clonotype was counted at least ten times. This chain uses TRBV6-5 with TRBJ2-7, with D possibly matching TRBD1 (5 bases). CDR1 is MNHEY, CDR2 SVGAGI, per germline. V was cut by 2 bases and J by 7 bases, with 21 bases left in between. The CDR3 totals 16 residues. CDR3 sequence: CASSYTRQVQPGEQYF. CDR3 DNA sequence: TGTGCCAGCAGTTACACCCGCCAGGTGCAACCAGGGGAGCAGTACTTC.

This clonotype has ten or more counts. The chain has TRBV4-2 and TRBJ2-1; TRBD2 matches 13 bases. The germline V gene encodes CDR1 LGHNA and CDR2 YNFKEQ. Germline trimming cut 2 bases from V and 5 bases from J; bases unmatched to any gene: 15. The CDR3 runs 20 residues. CDR3 DNA: TGTGCCAGCAGCCAATATTCCGGGACTAGCGGGGCCCAAAACCACAATGAGCAGTTCTTC. Residues: CASSQYSGTSGAQNHNEQFF.

The rearrangement links TRBV2 to TRBJ1-4; D is unclear. Trimming cost V 6 bases and J 5 bases, with 10 bases left between them. CDR1 is SNHLY and CDR2 is FYNNEI in the germline V gene. CDR3 length: 13 residues. CDR3 in amino acids: CASRKEANEKLFF. CDR3 coding DNA: TGTGCCAGCAGGAAGGAGGCAAATGAAAAACTGTTTTTT.

This clonotype was detected ten times or more. The chain recombines TRBV5-1 with TRBJ1-2; D is unclear. Trimming left V 0 bases short and J 8 bases short, with 11 bases between. CDR3 length: 13 amino acids. Germline-derived CDR1 and CDR2 are SGHRS and YFSETQ. Written as DNA, the CDR3 is TGCGCCAGCAGCTTGGATGTCAGGATGGGCTACACCTTC. It specifies CASSLDVRMGYTF.

The genes are TRBV20-1 and TRBJ1-6; 10 nucleotides line up with TRBD1. The CDR3 is 14 amino acids. With 1 base clipped from V and 9 bases from J, the junction kept 3 bases outside the gene matches. The V gene's germline CDR1 is DFQATT and CDR2 SNEGSKA (reference sequence). The CDR3 here is CSARGDRGGSPLHF. CDR3 bases: TGCAGTGCTAGAGGGGACAGGGGCGGTTCACCCCTCCACTTT.

This clonotype was counted at least ten times. V and J are TRBV7-3 and TRBJ2-1; a possible D gene is TRBD1 (6 bases). From germline, CDR1 is SGHTA and CDR2 FQGTGA. The CDR3 covers 14 residues. V lost 5 bases, J lost 6 bases, and 14 bases lay in between. The CDR3 sequence: CASSIRDTSNEQFF. The CDR3 region has the DNA TGTGCCAGCAGCATCCGGGACACCTCCAATGAGCAGTTCTTC.

Concerning this clonotype: An end of the junction differs from the germline gene, which may be a read error. The rearrangement links TRBV6-6 to TRBJ2-3, with a tentative D call TRBD1 (5 bases). The CDR3 covers 17 residues. The V gene's germline CDR1 is MNHNY and CDR2 SVGAGI (reference sequence). CDR3 DNA sequence: TGTGCCAGCAGTCACTCGGCCAGGGCCTCTACCATAGATACGCAGTATTTT. Its protein is CASSHSARASTIDTQYF.

This clonotype has only a few counts. The chain has TRBV27 and TRBJ1-4; 7 nucleotides line up with TRBD1. This CDR3 spans 14 amino acids. Germline CDR1 MNHEY, CDR2 SMNVEV (reference sequence). Germline trimming cut 5 bases from V and 4 bases from J; bases unmatched to any gene: 4. As DNA, the CDR3 is TGTGCCAGCAGTCAGGGACAGCGTAATGAAAAACTGTTTTTT. Protein product: CASSQGQRNEKLFF.

This chain joins TRBV9 and TRBJ1-2; D gene unclear. Germline CDR1 and CDR2: SGDLS and YYNGEE. The length of the CDR3 is 15 residues. The V end was cut by 0 bases, the J end by 1 base, with 10 bases between. The CDR3 sequence: CASSVAGGSNYGYTF. CDR3 sequence (DNA): TGTGCCAGCAGCGTAGCGGGAGGGAGTAACTATGGCTACACCTTC.

This clonotype came up many times. J is TRBJ2-3 and V is TRBV5-1, with a weak D call TRBD1 (6 bases). This CDR3 is 13 amino acids long. Germline-derived CDR1 and CDR2 are SGHRS and YFSETQ. V was pared by 3 bases and J by 4 bases, with 9 bases between. The CDR3 is CASSSHRADTQYF. CDR3 sequence (DNA): TGCGCCAGCAGCTCGCACAGGGCAGATACGCAGTATTTT.

The V call is TRBV5-1, the J call TRBJ2-7; unclear D gene. Germline values: CDR1 SGHRS, CDR2 YFSETQ. Trimming removed 5 bases at V and 4 bases at J, with 22 bases between. The CDR3 contains 16 residues. The CDR3 DNA sequence: TGCGCCAGCAGTAGTTCTGGCGGCAGCCCTTCTTACGAGCAGTACTTC. Amino acid sequence: CASSSSGGSPSYEQYF.

This clonotype was seen repeatedly, ten times or more. The chain carries TRBV7-2 and TRBJ2-7; 7 bases are shared with TRBD1. The CDR3 is made up of 13 amino acids. Germline CDR1 SGHTA, CDR2 FQGNSA. J was trimmed by 3 bases and V by 4 bases; bases with no gene match: 3. This CDR3 reads CASSWGTVYEQYF. DNA for the CDR3: TGTGCCAGCAGCTGGGGGACAGTCTACGAGCAGTACTTC.

This clonotype was picked up many times. V is TRBV5-8 and J is TRBJ1-4; D uncertain. This CDR3 has 12 residues. In germline, CDR1 is SGHTS, CDR2 YDEGEE. Trimming stripped 1 base from V and 8 bases from J, with 6 bases between. In nucleotides, the CDR3 is TGTGCCAGCAGCTTGTGGAAGGAAAAACTGTTTTTT. Its translation is CASSLWKEKLFF.